This passage covers 26 T cell receptor beta chains from one sample sequenced in a study of T cells in Graves' hyperthyroidism and ophthalmopathy. TCR beta CDR3 region amplification was performed from RNA transcripts. First-round RT-PCR with HTBI primers amplified the TCR CDR3 region. Via MiXCR, TCRdb re-called the multiplex PCR reads, giving one row per CDR3 protein. Here the sample spans 200,000 to 300,000 distinct CDR3 sequences, almost 25% being singletons. The sequenced material came from blood. The receptors come from a woman aged 40 to 50 with Graves' ophthalmopathy.

The V gene is TRBV6-1, the J gene TRBJ2-6, with D tentatively TRBD1 (5 bases). The V gene lost 1 base and the J gene lost 3 bases, with 7 bases spanning the gap. This CDR3 contains 15 residues. Germline loops: CDR1 MNHNS, CDR2 SASEGT. This CDR3 is CASSEVGVGANVLTF. CDR3 sequence (DNA): TGTGCCAGCAGTGAAGTAGGGGTTGGGGCCAACGTCCTGACTTTC.

This clonotype was detected many times. A read error may be the cause here, since a much bigger clone is one base away. V usage is TRBV7-9 and J usage is TRBJ2-5; no clear D gene. The length of the CDR3 is 11 residues. V gave up 5 bases and J gave up 5 bases, with 6 bases separating them. In germline, CDR1 is SEHNR, CDR2 FQNEAQ (reference sequence). CDR3 sequence: CASSQMETQYF. The CDR3 DNA is TGTGCCAGCAGCCAAATGGAGACCCAGTACTTC. Together with reference TRBV7-9 and TRBJ2-5, the CDR3 gives the full variable domain: DTGVSQNPRHKITKRGQNVTFRCDPISEHNRLYWYRQTLGQGPEFLTYFQNEAQLEKSRLLSDRFSAERPKGSFSTLEIQRTEQGDSAMYLCASSQMETQYFGPGTRLLVL.

The sample holds many counts of this clonotype. The rearrangement joins TRBV24-1 to TRBJ2-7; 9 nucleotides line up with TRBD1. The CDR3 is 16 residues long. Per germline, CDR1 KGHDR and CDR2 SFDVKD. J gave up 6 bases and V 3 bases, and 11 bases lay outside the gene matches. The CDR3 nucleotides are TGTGCCACCAGTGATGCCAACGTAGGGACAGGGATCGAGCAGTACTTC. This codes for CATSDANVGTGIEQYF.

The table lists this clonotype with many counts. V usage is TRBV6-5 and J usage is TRBJ1-1; D not certain. V was pared by 5 bases and J by 4 bases, with 11 bases between. In germline, CDR1 is MNHEY, CDR2 SVGAGI. CDR3 length: 13 amino acids. CDR3 DNA: TGTGCCAGCAGTACTAAGGGTAGCACTGAAGCTTTCTTT. Translation: CASSTKGSTEAFF.

This rearrangement joins TRBV11-1 to TRBJ2-5; 10 nucleotides match TRBD1. With V trimmed by 5 bases and J by 3 bases, 9 bases remained unmatched. The CDR3 is 16 amino acids. Germline CDR1 SGHAT, CDR2 FQDESV (reference sequence). CDR3 residues: CASSPDGQGVEETQYF. CDR3 DNA: TGTGCCAGCAGCCCGGACGGACAGGGGGTGGAAGAGACCCAGTACTTC.

The rearrangement uses TRBV6-4 and TRBJ1-5; no clear D. The V end was cut by 8 bases, the J end by 3 bases, with 8 bases between. CDR1 and CDR2 from the germline V gene are MRHNA and SNTAGT. The CDR3 extends over 12 amino acids. CDR3 DNA: TGTGCCAGCGGGCCGCTCAATCAGCCCCAGCATTTT. Protein: CASGPLNQPQHF.

The V gene is TRBV20-1, the J gene TRBJ2-7; 11 bases agree with TRBD2. Germline-derived CDR1 and CDR2 are DFQATT and SNEGSKA (reference sequence). J lost 4 bases, V lost 6 bases, and 5 bases had no gene match. This CDR3 has 13 residues. CDR3 residues: CSARLAGRYEQYF. The DNA for the CDR3 is TGCAGTGCCCGACTAGCGGGACGGTACGAGCAGTACTTC.

The rearrangement joins TRBV24-1 to TRBJ1-2; D gene ambiguous. CDR1 and CDR2 (germline): KGHDR, SFDVKD. V gave up 1 base and J gave up 2 bases, with 7 bases separating them. The CDR3 is 14 amino acids. CDR3 protein: CATSDFTENYGYTF. CDR3 in DNA: TGTGCCACCAGTGATTTTACGGAGAACTATGGCTACACCTTC.

This sequence joins TRBV15 and TRBJ2-6, with TRBD1 as a possible D gene (5 bases). The CDR3 is 16 amino acids. Trimming removed 1 base from V and 2 bases from J, with 9 bases in between. Looked up from germline, CDR1 is LNHNV and CDR2 is YYDKDF (reference sequence). The DNA for the CDR3 is TGTGCCACCAGCAGAGGTAGGGGCGCTGGGGCCAACGTCCTGACTTTC. Its translation: CATSRGRGAGANVLTF.

Many counts were recorded for this clonotype. V usage is TRBV20-1 and J usage is TRBJ2-7, with 11 bases aligning to TRBD2. The CDR3 totals 16 residues. J was trimmed by 0 bases and V by 6 bases; bases with no gene match: 10. CDR1 and CDR2 from the germline V gene are DFQATT and SNEGSKA (reference sequence). CDR3 sequence: CSAPELAGESSYEQYF. As DNA, the CDR3 is TGCAGTGCCCCGGAACTAGCGGGAGAGAGCTCCTACGAGCAGTACTTC.

The rearrangement links TRBV4-1 to TRBJ1-2; D unresolved. Per germline, CDR1 MGHRA and CDR2 YSYEKL. The CDR3 consists of 15 residues. With 5 bases removed from V and 2 bases from J, the gap between germline ends came to 15 bases. The CDR3 bases are TGCGCCAGCAGCTTGGATTCGGGAACCAACTATGGCTACACCTTC. It specifies CASSLDSGTNYGYTF.

The gene calls are TRBV12-3 or TRBV12-4 and TRBJ2-5, with TRBD1 matching over 9 bases. V gave up 1 base and J gave up 2 bases; unmatched junction bases: 29. The CDR3 sequence is 24 residues long. The CDR3 here is CASSLETIPGTGQGLSGEQETQYF. The CDR3 DNA reads as TGTGCCAGCAGTTTAGAGACGATCCCGGGCACGGGACAGGGTTTATCGGGGGAACAAGAGACCCAGTACTTC.

Ten or more counts support this clonotype. The rearrangement links TRBV5-1 to TRBJ2-7, with TRBD2 identical over 8 bases. Germline V lookup: CDR1 SGHRS, CDR2 YFSETQ. The CDR3 runs to 15 residues. The ends lost 4 bases at V and 2 bases at J; junction bases unmatched: 8. CDR3 loop: CASSAGGLQTYEQYF. Here the CDR3 DNA reads TGCGCCAGCAGCGCGGGGGGTCTCCAAACCTACGAGCAGTACTTC.

J is TRBJ1-1 and V is TRBV12-3 or TRBV12-4, with D unresolved. Deletions cut 6 bases from V and 1 base from J, with 6 bases between. The CDR3 runs 12 residues. The CDR3 DNA follows: TGTGCCAGCAGCAAAAGGAACACTGAAGCTTTCTTT. It specifies CASSKRNTEAFF.

The chain carries TRBV12-3 or TRBV12-4 and TRBJ1-5; the D gene is possibly TRBD1 (6 bases). The CDR3 has 15 residues. Trimming removed 5 bases from V and 3 bases from J, with 14 bases in between. CDR3 sequence (DNA): TGTGCCAGCAGTAGAAGGACAGCCAACAATCAGCCCCAGCATTTT. Its protein product is CASSRRTANNQPQHF.

This clonotype has at least ten counts. The chain combines TRBV28 with TRBJ1-2, with 9 bases fitting TRBD1. Germline V lookup: CDR1 MDHEN, CDR2 SYDVKM. J lost 9 bases, V lost 5 bases, and 13 bases had no gene match. The CDR3 runs to 15 residues. The CDR3 protein is CASSPNQDRGDRYTF. The CDR3 nucleotides read TGTGCCAGCAGTCCGAACCAGGACAGGGGAGATCGCTACACCTTC.

This clonotype was counted at least ten times. The V and J genes are TRBV28 and TRBJ2-7, with D uncertain. Per the germline V gene, CDR1 is MDHEN and CDR2 is SYDVKM. V was pared by 10 bases and J by 4 bases, with 11 bases between. The CDR3 length is 11 residues. CDR3 in DNA: TGTGCCACCACGTGGGCGTACGAGCAGTACTTC. This translates into CATTWAYEQYF. Using reference TRBV28 and TRBJ2-7 for the parts outside the CDR3, the full variable domain is DVKVTQSSRYLVKRTGEKVFLECVQDMDHENMFWYRQDPGLGLRLIYFSYDVKMKEKGDIPEGYSVSREKKERFSLILESASTNQTSMYLCATTWAYEQYFGPGTRLTVT.

This clonotype appeared many times. This sequence may be a read error, since a much larger clone differs from it by one base. V is TRBV12-3 or TRBV12-4 and J is TRBJ2-5, with TRBD2 matching 7 bases. The CDR3 covers 15 residues. The ends lost 6 bases at V and 5 bases at J; junction bases unmatched: 12. The DNA of the CDR3 is TGTGCCAGCAGACTGTGGGAGGGCCATAGTGAGACCCAGTACTTC. The encoded protein is CASRLWEGHSETQYF.

V and J are TRBV12-3 or TRBV12-4 and TRBJ1-5; 7 nucleotides agree with TRBD1. This CDR3 contains 13 residues. Trimming at V came to 6 bases and at J to 11 bases, leaving 10 bases not matched to a gene. The CDR3 sequence is CASSPGTARTQHF. The CDR3 region has the DNA TGTGCCAGCAGCCCCGGGACAGCTAGGACCCAGCATTTT.

Many counts were recorded for this clonotype. The J gene is TRBJ1-2, the V gene TRBV6-1; 8 bases align to TRBD1. The CDR3 extends over 16 amino acids. Germline V gene lookup returns CDR1 MNHNS and CDR2 SASEGT. With 4 bases clipped from V and 5 bases from J, the junction kept 12 bases outside the gene matches. CDR3 sequence reads: CASSAGQGPSPYGYTF. CDR3 DNA sequence: TGTGCCAGCAGTGCCGGACAGGGTCCCTCTCCATATGGCTACACCTTC.

This clonotype was detected many times. A much larger clonotype is one base distant, so this may be a read error. This chain connects TRBV7-2 to TRBJ1-2; D is unresolved. The germline CDR1 and CDR2 sequences are SGHTA and FQGNSA. This CDR3 region has 11 residues. CDR3 sequence (DNA): TGTGCCGGCAGCTTATTGGGAGGCTACACCTTC. Translated, it gives CAGSLLGGYTF. Filled out from reference TRBV7-2 and TRBJ1-2, the complete variable domain reads GAGVSQSPSNKVTEKGKDVELRCDPISGHTALYWYRQSLGQGLEFLIYFQGNSAPDKSGLPSDRFSAERTGGSVSTLTIQRTQQEDSAVYLCAGSLLGGYTFGSGTRLTVV.

This clonotype showed up many times. V is TRBV4-1 and J is TRBJ1-1; 7 nucleotides agree with TRBD1. The V segment lost 4 bases and the J segment 6 bases; nucleotides outside the gene matches: 8. CDR1 is MGHRA and CDR2 is YSYEKL in the germline V gene. The CDR3 is made up of 14 amino acids. CDR3 DNA sequence: TGCGCCAGCAGCCGACAGGGCATGGGTTCTGAAGCTTTCTTT. Translation: CASSRQGMGSEAFF.

This clonotype was detected ten times or more. The rearrangement joins TRBV7-8 to TRBJ1-2, with a possible D match to TRBD1 (6 bases). The germline CDR1 and CDR2 sequences are SGHVS and FQNEAQ. V was shortened by 1 base and J by 8 bases, with 14 bases between the two germline ends. The CDR3 has 14 residues. The chain's CDR3 is CASSLGGQGRGYTF. The DNA for the CDR3 is TGTGCCAGCAGCTTAGGGGGACAAGGGCGCGGCTACACCTTC.

This clonotype was seen at least ten times. The rearrangement links TRBV6-5 to TRBJ2-7; tentatively, D is TRBD1 or TRBD2 (5 bases each). The CDR3 has 13 residues. CDR1 and CDR2 (germline): MNHEY, SVGAGI. The V end was cut by 6 bases, the J end by 3 bases, with 12 bases between. CDR3 amino acids: CASSQGVRYEQYF. The CDR3 coding sequence is TGTGCCAGCAGCCAGGGAGTCCGCTACGAGCAGTACTTC.

There are many counts of this clonotype. CDR3 sequence (DNA): TGTGCCAGCAGTCAAGCAGGGGGCGCCGGTAACTATGGCTACACCTTC. Translating it yields CASSQAGGAGNYGYTF. The J gene is TRBJ1-2, the V gene TRBV12-3 or TRBV12-4; 8 bases are shared with TRBD1. The V and J ends lost 5 bases and 1 base, in that order; junction bases with no gene match: 9. This CDR3 contains 16 residues.

Ten or more counts support this clonotype. The chain couples TRBV6-5 to TRBJ1-4; weak D call: TRBD1 (5 bases). This CDR3 has 14 amino acids. V shed 4 bases and J shed 0 bases, with 6 bases lying between them. Germline V gives CDR1 MNHEY, CDR2 SVGAGI. CDR3 bases: TGTGCCAGCAGTTGGACAACAACTAATGAAAAACTGTTTTTT. Protein product: CASSWTTTNEKLFF.